This record concerns one TCR beta chain sequence. The specificity of this receptor is unknown. Base qualities are not provided; no much larger clone lies one nucleotide away. The library came from RT-PCR. The sample was run on a NextSeq 550. Using fastp at Q25 and MiXCR, TCRdb reprocessed the public reads and kept productive beta chains. Under each unique CDR3 protein, matching rows form one entry showing the most common genes and DNA. The sample table contains about 40,000 distinct CDR3 sequences; only one count was recorded for more than 30% of them. The top ten clones comprise approximately 79% of the sample. The data derive from a study of patients and donors after allogeneic stem cell transplantation (dated by TCRdb to 2019 to 2021). The germline V gene sets CDR1 to SQVTM and CDR2 to ANQGSEA. V is reduced by 4 bases and J by 1 base, leaving a spacing of 8 bases between them. The CDR3 runs 12 residues from the cysteine to the phenylalanine. This entry keeps only the CDR3 DNA: 36 bases, framed from base 1.

The receptor was derived from a human donor who was either an allogeneic HSCT recipient or a stem cell or donor lymphocyte infusion donor (not recorded which). It is not recorded whose cells these are; they may come from a transplant donor. Recombination joined TRBV29-1 with TRBJ2-7, with a tentative D gene TRBD1 over 5 matching bases. Sequencing input: blood, either unsorted or a sorted T cell fraction (not recorded which). The CDR3 protein: CSVAGQSYEQYF. The nucleotide sequence is TGCAGCGTTGCAGGGCAGTCCTACGAGCAGTACTTC.